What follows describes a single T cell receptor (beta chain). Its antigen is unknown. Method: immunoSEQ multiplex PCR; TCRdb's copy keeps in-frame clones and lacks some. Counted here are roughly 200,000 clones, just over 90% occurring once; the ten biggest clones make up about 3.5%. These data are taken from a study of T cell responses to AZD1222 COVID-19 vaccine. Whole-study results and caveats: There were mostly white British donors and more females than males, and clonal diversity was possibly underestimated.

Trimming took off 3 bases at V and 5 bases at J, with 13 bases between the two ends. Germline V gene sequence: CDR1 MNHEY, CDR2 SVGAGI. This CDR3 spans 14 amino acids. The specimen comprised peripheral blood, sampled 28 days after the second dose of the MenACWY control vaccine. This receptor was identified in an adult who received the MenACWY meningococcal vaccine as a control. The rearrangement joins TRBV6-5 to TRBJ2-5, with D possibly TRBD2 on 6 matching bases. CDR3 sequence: CASSYLRGWETQYF. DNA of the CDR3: TGTGCCAGCAGTTATCTGCGGGGTTGGGAGACCCAGTACTTC.